This TCR beta chain was sequenced for a study of cytomegalovirus exposure and HLA in healthy donors (dated by TCRdb to between 2016 and 2019). With regard to the full study: According to a later analysis, the 120 or so validation repertoires were produced on the same platform as the 666 repertoires of the first cohort. Besides the first cohort of 500 to 700 subjects, a separate validation cohort made up of over a hundred different subjects was used. The study aimed to test whether cataloging public T cell receptors could reveal signatures of past pathogen exposure. To predict cytomegalovirus infection status, the study brought together high-throughput TCR immunosequencing, statistical association of individual TCRs with disease status, and machine learning. Summary of the overall study and its limitations: In vitro tests confirmed that three of the cytomegalovirus-associated TCR beta chains recognize cytomegalovirus antigens. A later analysis lacked HLA typing for the validation cohort, so it scored co-occurrence in that cohort across all 120 repertoires. According to the authors, the approach could potentially be generalized to other disease states and immunological phenotypes. A total of fewer than 200 TCR beta chains were listed by the study as associated with cytomegalovirus. Across donors, most TCR sequences were observed very rarely, whereas some public TCRs were present in many individuals. The classifier was reported to diagnose cytomegalovirus status with high specificity and sensitivity in both the original cohort and the validation cohort. Subsequent analysis determined that TCRs grouped into clusters in the first cohort also showed a tendency toward co-occurrence across the 120 or so validation repertoires, and 94% of cluster scores exceeded 0.

There are 15 amino acids in the CDR3, from cysteine to phenylalanine inclusive. This entry keeps only the CDR3 DNA: 45 bases, framed from base 1. Via the germline V gene, CDR1 is MNHNS and CDR2 SASEGT. Relative to germline, V is 6 bases shorter and J is 1 base shorter, with 15 bases between their ends. Libraries were constructed by the immunoSEQ multiplex PCR assay. In the original analysis: A statistical classification framework was built to diagnose cytomegalovirus status from the catalog of TCR beta chain sequences. TCRdb's version of the immuneACCESS table is confined to in-frame rearrangements and falls short of the full clone set. An unresolved V gene accounts for under half of the shortfall where checked; the remainder is of unknown origin. The V and J calls and clone size come from that table; D and trimming were worked out from the DNA. The sample data list about 82,000 clones, and about 92% of these were observed just once. The ten largest clones capture 0.55% to 0.75% of the sample.

For this clone: The antigen it binds to is not known. Base qualities are not at hand, and no much larger clone is one base apart.

The donors belonged to the validation cohort of over a hundred subjects, which was separate from the roughly 670-subject first cohort. This sequence uses TRBV6-1 and TRBJ1-1; no D gene call is confident. The source of this sequence is a man aged 18 to 30 in good health and CMV-seronegative. The sequenced material came from PBMCs. The CDR3: CASSTLVERNTEAFF. The nucleotide sequence reads TGTGCCAGCAGCACACTAGTCGAGAGGAACACTGAAGCTTTCTTT.